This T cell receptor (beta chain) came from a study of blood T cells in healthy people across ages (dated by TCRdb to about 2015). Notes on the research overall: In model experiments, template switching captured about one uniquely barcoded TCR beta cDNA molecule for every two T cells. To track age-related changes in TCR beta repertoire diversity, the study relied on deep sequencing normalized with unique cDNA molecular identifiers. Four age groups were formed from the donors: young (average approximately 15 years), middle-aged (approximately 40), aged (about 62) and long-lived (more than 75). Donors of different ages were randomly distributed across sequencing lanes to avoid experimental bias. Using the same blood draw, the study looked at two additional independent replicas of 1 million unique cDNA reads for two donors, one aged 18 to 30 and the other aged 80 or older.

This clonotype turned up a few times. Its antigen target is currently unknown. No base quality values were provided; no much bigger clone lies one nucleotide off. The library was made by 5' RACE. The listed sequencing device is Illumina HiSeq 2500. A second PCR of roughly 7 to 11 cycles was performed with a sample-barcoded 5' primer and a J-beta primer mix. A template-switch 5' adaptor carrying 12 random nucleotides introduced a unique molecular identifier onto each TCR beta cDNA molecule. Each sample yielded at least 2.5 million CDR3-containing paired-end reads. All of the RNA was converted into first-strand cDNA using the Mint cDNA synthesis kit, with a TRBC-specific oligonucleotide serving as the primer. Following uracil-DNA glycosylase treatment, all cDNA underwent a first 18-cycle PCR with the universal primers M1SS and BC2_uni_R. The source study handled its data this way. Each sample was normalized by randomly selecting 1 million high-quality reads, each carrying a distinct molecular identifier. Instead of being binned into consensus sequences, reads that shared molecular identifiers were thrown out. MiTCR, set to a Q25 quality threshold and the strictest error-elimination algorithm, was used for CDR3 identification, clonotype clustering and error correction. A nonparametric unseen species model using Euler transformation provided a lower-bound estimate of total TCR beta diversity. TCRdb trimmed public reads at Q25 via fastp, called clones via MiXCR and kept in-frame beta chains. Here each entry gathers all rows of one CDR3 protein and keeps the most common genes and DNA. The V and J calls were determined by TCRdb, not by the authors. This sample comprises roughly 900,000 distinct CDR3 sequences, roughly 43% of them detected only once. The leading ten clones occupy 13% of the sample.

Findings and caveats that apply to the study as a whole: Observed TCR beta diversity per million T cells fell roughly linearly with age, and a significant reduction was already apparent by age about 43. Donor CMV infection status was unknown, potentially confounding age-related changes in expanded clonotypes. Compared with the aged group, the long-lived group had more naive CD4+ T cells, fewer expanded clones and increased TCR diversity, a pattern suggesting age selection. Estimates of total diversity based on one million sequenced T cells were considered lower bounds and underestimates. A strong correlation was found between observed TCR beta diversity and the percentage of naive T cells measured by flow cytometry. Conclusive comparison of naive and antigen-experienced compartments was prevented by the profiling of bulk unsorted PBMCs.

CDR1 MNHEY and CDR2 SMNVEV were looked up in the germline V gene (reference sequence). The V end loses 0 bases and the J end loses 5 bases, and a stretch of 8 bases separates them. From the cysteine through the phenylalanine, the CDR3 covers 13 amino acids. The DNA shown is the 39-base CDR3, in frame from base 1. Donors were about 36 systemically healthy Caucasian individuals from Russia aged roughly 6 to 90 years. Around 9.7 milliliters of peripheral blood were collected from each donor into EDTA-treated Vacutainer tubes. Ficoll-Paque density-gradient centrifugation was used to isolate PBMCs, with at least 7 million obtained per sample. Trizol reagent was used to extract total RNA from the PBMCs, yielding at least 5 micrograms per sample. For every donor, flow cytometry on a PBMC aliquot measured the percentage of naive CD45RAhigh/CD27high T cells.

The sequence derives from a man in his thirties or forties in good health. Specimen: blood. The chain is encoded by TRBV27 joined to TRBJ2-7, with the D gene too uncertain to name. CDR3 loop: CASSLSGSHEQYF. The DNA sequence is TGTGCCAGCAGTTTATCAGGGTCCCACGAGCAGTACTTC.